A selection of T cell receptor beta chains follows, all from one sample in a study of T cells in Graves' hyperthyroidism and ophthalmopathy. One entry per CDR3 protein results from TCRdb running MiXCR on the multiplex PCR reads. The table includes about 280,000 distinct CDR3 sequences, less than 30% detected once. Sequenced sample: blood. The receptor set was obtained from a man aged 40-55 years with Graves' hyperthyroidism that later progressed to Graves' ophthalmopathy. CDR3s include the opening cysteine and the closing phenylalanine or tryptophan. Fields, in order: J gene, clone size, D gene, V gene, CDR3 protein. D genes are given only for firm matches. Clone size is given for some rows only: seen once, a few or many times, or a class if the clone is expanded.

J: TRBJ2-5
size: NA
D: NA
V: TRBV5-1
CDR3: CASSLTEQKTQYF

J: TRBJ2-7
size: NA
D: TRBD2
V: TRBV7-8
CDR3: CASAWWSGSHEQYF

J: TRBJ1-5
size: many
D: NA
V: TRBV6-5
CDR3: CASSLLGGGNQPQHF

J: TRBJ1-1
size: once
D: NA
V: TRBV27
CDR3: CASSSRTRDEAFF

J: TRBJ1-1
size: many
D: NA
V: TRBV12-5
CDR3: CASKEDLGTGNTEAFF

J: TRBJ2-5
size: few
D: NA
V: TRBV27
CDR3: CASSLKWQGGFRETQYF

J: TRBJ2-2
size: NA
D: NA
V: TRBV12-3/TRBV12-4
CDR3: CASSQDGSTGELFF

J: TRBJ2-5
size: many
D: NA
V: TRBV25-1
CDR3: CASSEPVGQETQYF

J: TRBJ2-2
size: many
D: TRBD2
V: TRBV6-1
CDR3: CASSPTSVTGELFF

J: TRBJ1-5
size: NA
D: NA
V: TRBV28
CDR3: CASRRDRLNQPQHF

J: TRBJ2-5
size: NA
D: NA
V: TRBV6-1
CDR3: CASSEAMGVRTETQYF

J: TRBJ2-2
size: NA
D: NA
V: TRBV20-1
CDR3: CSAFPGERSNTGELFF

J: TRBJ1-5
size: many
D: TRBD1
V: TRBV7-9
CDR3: CASSPRDRNHQPQHF

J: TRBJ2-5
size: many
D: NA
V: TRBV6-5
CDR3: CASSYSLGFQETQYF

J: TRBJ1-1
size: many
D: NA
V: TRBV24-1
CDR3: CATSDAGNTEAFF

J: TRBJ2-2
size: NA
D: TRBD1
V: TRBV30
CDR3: CAWSTGTGTAAGELFF

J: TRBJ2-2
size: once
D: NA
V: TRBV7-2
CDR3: CASSLGDIDTGELFF

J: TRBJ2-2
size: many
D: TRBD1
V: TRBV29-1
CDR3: CSVEELGGLNTGELFF

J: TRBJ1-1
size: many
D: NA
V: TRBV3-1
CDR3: CASSLSVGVNTEAFF

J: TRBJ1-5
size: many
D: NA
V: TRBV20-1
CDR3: CSARPNWGGINQPQHF

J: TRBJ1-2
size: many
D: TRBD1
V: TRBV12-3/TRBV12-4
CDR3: CASSYDRDWGYTF

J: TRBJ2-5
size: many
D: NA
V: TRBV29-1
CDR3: CSVDEETQYF

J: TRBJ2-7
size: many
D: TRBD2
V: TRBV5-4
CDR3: CASSSGLAPTYEQYF

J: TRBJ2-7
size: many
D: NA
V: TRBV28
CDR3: CASSSQGSSKYEQYF

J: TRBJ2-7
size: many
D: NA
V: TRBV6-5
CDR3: CASSYSTTTQTYEQYF

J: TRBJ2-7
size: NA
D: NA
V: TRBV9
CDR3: CASSVDPRGASYEQYF

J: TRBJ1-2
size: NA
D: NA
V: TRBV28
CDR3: CASSPRPLAYGYTF

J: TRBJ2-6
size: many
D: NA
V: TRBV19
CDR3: CASQTSGANVLTF

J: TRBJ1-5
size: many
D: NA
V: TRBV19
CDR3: CASSGDNSNQPQHF

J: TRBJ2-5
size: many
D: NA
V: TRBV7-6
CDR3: CASSLGWGSESETQYF

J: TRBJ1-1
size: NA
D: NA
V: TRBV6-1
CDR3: CASSGRRDTEAFF

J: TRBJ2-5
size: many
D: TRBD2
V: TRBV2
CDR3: CATGGRVGETQYF

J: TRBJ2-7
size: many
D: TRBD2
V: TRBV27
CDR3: CASRRQAGSSYEQYF

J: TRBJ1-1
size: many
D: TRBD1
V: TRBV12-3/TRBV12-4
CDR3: CASSFRAGTGAFF

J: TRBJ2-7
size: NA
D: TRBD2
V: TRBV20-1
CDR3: CSARPTSGTYEQYF

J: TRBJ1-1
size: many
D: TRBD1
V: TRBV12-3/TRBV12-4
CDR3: CASSSTGSDTEAFF